The clone carrying this T cell receptor beta chain was recorded a few times. As yet, its antigen is unknown. Expressed TCRB transcripts got sequenced, as all isolated RNA was reverse transcribed. Mean read depth for naive, central memory and regulatory T cell samples was 3.5 million to 4.5 million reads. Clones were sequenced by immunoSEQ multiplex PCR, and TCRdb holds only the in-frame ones, with some missing. The top ten clones hold about 0.018% of a sample with approximately 340,000 clones, about 16% of them seen once. This entry is derived from a study of beta chain features in type 1 diabetes. Study in general: Cell yields, age and gender were similar between patients and healthy donors. Study observations and caveats: A moderate, significant TCRB CDR3 shortening appeared in type 1 diabetes across four CD4+ subsets.

This CDR3 is built from 13 residues. The V gene's germline CDR1 is MNHNS and CDR2 SASEGT. Trimming pared 5 bases from V and 3 bases from J, leaving 11 bases between. About 116 mL of blood, on average, came from one heparinised draw per donor. The source of this sequence is a woman between 18 and 30 years old in good health. This sequence joins TRBV6-1 and TRBJ2-7, with a possible D match to TRBD1 (6 bases). The source material was naive CD4+ T cells from blood. The CDR3 DNA sequence: TGTGCCAGCAGTTCCAGGGACATCTACGAGCAGTACTTC. Its protein product is CASSSRDIYEQYF.